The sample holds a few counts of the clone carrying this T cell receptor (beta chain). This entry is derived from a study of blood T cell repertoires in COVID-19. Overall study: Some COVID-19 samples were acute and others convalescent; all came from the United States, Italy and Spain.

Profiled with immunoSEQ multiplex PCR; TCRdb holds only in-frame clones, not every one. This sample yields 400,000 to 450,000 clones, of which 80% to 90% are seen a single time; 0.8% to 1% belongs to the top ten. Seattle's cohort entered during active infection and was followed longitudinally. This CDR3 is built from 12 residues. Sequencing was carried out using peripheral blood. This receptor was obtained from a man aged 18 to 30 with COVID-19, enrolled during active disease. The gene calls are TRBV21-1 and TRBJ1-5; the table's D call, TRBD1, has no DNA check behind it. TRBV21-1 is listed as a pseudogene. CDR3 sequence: CASSKVAQPQHF. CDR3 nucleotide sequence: TGTGCCAGCAGCAAAGTGGCCCAGCCCCAGCATTTT.